This T cell receptor (beta chain) derives from a study of T cells in Graves' hyperthyroidism and ophthalmopathy. Looking at the study overall: Peripheral blood specimens were obtained at initial diagnosis, prior to any treatment.

These patients, aged 18 to 65, had recently diagnosed hyperthyroidism lasting under 2 months. TCR beta CDR3 regions were amplified from RNA transcripts. In the first-round RT-PCR of the TCR CDR3, the HTBI primer set was used. TCRdb ran MiXCR on the multiplex PCR reads and lists one entry per CDR3 protein. The table records fewer than 110,000 distinct CDR3 sequences, around a sixth of them present only once. This clonotype was counted many times. Germline assignment: CDR1 SEHNR and CDR2 FQNEAQ (reference sequence). The CDR3 runs to 12 residues. V lost 1 base and J lost 11; bases outside the gene matches: 2.

The TCR originated in a woman aged 50 to 60 with Graves' hyperthyroidism. Sequencing used blood. V is TRBV7-9 and J is TRBJ2-3; the match to TRBD1 covers 8 bases. The CDR3 coding sequence is TGTGCCAGCAGCTTAGAGGGGACAGGGCAGTATTTT. It is translated as CASSLEGTGQYF.